The rows below give T cell receptor beta chains drawn from one sample of a study of OX40 agonist ivuxolimab in advanced cancers. Using immunoSEQ multiplex PCR, the repertoire was profiled, and TCRdb retains in-frame clones only, with some absent. The sample has some 66,000 clones, 77% seen once. Sequencing was performed on CD4+ or CD8+ T cells sorted from blood, taken in a trial of the OX40 agonist ivuxolimab. These receptors originate from an adult with an advanced solid tumor such as melanoma, head and neck, liver or kidney cancer. The conserved cysteine and the conserved F or W are not part of the CDR3 here. The order of the fields is J gene, V gene, D gene, CDR3 protein. A D gene is named only where the DNA matches it firmly.

TRBJ2-1	TRBV30	NA	AWRDSVRDEQF
TRBJ1-2	TRBV28	NA	ASSLGPRGANHGYT
TRBJ1-1	TRBV29-1	NA	SAVVQVDTEAF
TRBJ1-4	TRBV5-1	NA	ASRSSGSNEKLF
NA	TRBV5-1	TRBD1	ASSPGDRGYEQY
TRBJ2-2	TRBV18	TRBD1	ASSRLQGANTGELF
TRBJ1-4	TRBV19	NA	ASSLGTTTNEKLF
TRBJ2-7	TRBV5-4	NA	ASSPPTRTEQY
TRBJ2-7	TRBV5-1	NA	ASSLLSFYEQY
TRBJ2-1	TRBV5-4	NA	ASSPVVGEPNEQF
TRBJ2-5	TRBV30	NA	AWSVHGVPPKETQY
TRBJ2-5	TRBV7-8	TRBD1	ASSVRTGQETQY
TRBJ2-7	TRBV5-1	NA	ASSLTPGGQNEQY
TRBJ1-1	TRBV30	NA	AWSNPPVWMKNYGAF
TRBJ2-3	TRBV7-9	TRBD1	ASSLRKGASTDTQY
TRBJ2-3	TRBV9	NA	ASSVVPRADTQY
TRBJ1-5	TRBV10-3	NA	AISESVVSNQPQH
TRBJ2-1	TRBV29-1	NA	SVERRGQWASNEQF
TRBJ1-2	TRBV28	NA	ASSLIVGGYT
TRBJ2-5	TRBV7-9	TRBD2	ASSQGTSGSRETQY
TRBJ2-7	TRBV7-2	TRBD2	ASSLTSGNSYEQY
TRBJ2-3	TRBV9	TRBD2	ASSVVGSGGADTQY
TRBJ2-5	TRBV9	TRBD1	ASSFGQGQETQY
TRBJ1-5	TRBV27	NA	ASSSDTQYQPQH
TRBJ1-2	TRBV19	NA	ASSTWAAYGYT
TRBJ2-1	TRBV7-9	TRBD2	ASSFGGDDNEQF